This T cell receptor beta chain comes out of a study of blood T cells in healthy people across ages. V lost 3 bases to trimming and J lost 2 bases, with 19 bases between them. CDR1 SGHRS and CDR2 YFSETQ come from the germline V gene. The CDR3 has 17 residues. With a J-beta primer mix and a sample-barcoded 5' primer, a second PCR ran about 6 to 11 cycles. All samples yielded 2.5 million or more CDR3-containing paired-end reads. TCRdb reprocessed the 5' RACE reads with MiXCR, giving one entry per CDR3 protein. Of about 720,000 distinct CDR3 sequences detected, 22% appear once; the ten largest clones hold roughly 22%. Study results and caveats: Researchers deemed the diversity estimates from one million T cells underestimates. Significant beta diversity loss was already apparent by age approximately 38, declining roughly linearly.

This clonotype was counted a few times. The target antigen is unknown. The sequenced material came from blood. The receptor comes from a man between 65 and 79 years old in good health. The V call is TRBV5-1, the J call TRBJ2-3, with TRBD2 as a possible D gene (6 bases). The CDR3 DNA reads as TGCGCCAGCAGCTCGAGGGTATCGGGACTTAACACAGATACGCAGTATTTT. The encoded protein is CASSSRVSGLNTDTQYF. Full variable domain (remainder filled in from reference TRBV5-1 and TRBJ2-3): KAGVTQTPRYLIKTRGQQVTLSCSPISGHRSVSWYQQTPGQGLQFLFEYFSETQRNKGNFPGRFSGRQFSNSRSEMNVSTLELGDSALYLCASSSRVSGLNTDTQYFGPGTRLTVL.